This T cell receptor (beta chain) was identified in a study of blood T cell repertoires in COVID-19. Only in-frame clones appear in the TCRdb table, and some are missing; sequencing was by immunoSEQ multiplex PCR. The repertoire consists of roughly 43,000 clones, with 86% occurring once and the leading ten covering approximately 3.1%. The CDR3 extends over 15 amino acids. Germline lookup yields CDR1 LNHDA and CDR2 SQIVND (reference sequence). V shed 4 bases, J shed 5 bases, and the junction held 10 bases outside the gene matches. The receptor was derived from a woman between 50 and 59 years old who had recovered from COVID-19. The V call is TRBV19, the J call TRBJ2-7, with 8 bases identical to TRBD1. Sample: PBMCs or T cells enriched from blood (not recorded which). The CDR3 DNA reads TGTGCCAGTAGTAGAGGACAGGGTGTCTACCACGAGCAGTACTTC. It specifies CASSRGQGVYHEQYF.